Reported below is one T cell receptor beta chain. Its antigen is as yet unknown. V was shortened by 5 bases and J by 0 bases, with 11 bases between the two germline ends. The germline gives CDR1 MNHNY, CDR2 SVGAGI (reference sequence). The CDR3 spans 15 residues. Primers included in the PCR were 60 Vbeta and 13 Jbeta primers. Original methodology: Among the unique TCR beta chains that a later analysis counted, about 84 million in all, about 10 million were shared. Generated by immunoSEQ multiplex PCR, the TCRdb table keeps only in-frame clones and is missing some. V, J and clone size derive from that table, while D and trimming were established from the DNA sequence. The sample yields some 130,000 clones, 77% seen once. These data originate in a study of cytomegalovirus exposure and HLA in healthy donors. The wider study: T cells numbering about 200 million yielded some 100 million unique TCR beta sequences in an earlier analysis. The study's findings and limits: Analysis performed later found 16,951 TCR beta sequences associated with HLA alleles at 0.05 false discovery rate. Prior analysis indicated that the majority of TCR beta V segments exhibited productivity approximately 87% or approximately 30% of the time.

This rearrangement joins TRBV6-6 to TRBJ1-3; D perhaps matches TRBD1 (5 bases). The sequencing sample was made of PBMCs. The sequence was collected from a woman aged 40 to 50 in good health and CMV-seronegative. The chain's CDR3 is CASSEPGLSGNTIYF. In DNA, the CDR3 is TGTGCCAGCAGTGAGCCGGGACTCTCTGGAAACACCATATATTTT.